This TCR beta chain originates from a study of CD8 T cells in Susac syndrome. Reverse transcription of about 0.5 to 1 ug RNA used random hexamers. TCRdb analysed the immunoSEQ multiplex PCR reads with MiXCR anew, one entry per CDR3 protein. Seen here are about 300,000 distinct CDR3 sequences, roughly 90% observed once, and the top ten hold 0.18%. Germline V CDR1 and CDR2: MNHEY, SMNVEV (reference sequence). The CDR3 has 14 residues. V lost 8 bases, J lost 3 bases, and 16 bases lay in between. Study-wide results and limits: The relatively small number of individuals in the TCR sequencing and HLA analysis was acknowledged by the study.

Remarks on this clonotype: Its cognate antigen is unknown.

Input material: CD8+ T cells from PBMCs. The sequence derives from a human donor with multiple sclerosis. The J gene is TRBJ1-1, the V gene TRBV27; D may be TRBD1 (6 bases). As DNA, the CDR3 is TGTGCCAGCGGCCCGCGGGGGCCGGACACTGAAGCTTTCTTT. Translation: CASGPRGPDTEAFF.